The source of this TCR beta chain is a study of cytomegalovirus exposure and HLA in healthy donors. The study's findings and limits: In a later analysis, V- and J-gene trimming of beta chains associated with a DCLRE1C missense variant, replicated independently. Most of the CMV-associated TCR beta chains (in a later analysis) appeared to be HLA-restricted. A prior analysis recorded that most TCR beta V segments were productive about 90% or about 30% of the time. 150 or so TCR beta chains were listed as cytomegalovirus-associated.

Trimming removed 7 bases from V and 4 bases from J; junction bases left unmatched: 6. The germline V gene has CDR1 LNHDA and CDR2 SQIVND (reference sequence). This CDR3 has 13 residues. PCR used 60 Vbeta primers and 13 Jbeta primers. Generated by immunoSEQ multiplex PCR, the TCRdb table keeps only in-frame clones and is missing some. The table includes 200,000 to 300,000 clones, about four fifths detected once. As concerns this clone: Its antigen remains unknown.

This sequence was found in a woman between 40 and 50 years old in good health and CMV-seropositive. The material sequenced was PBMCs. The chain links TRBV19 to TRBJ1-2; TRBD1 matches at 7 bases. CDR3: CASMRAGGYGYTF. CDR3 coding DNA: TGTGCCAGTATGCGGGCAGGGGGCTATGGCTACACCTTC.